This is a list of T cell receptor beta chains from one sample in a study of immune evolution from preneoplasia to lung adenocarcinoma. Clones were sequenced by immunoSEQ multiplex PCR, and TCRdb holds only the in-frame ones, with some missing. Of several thousand clones listed, approximately 85% are singletons. Sample: FFPE invasive lung adenocarcinoma tissue. The receptors were gathered from a person aged 50-75 years with lung adenocarcinoma. Each CDR3 is given with its conserved first and last residue. Fields, in order: clone size, J gene, D gene, V gene, CDR3 protein, CDR3 DNA. A D gene is named only where the DNA matches it firmly. Where a row states a size, it is once, few, many or the class of an expanded clone; other rows omit it.

abundance: .
j_gene: TRBJ2-2
d_gene: TRBD2
v_gene: TRBV5-1
CDR3aa: CASSPGTSGRFGELFF
CDR3nt: TGCGCCAGCAGCCCTGGGACTAGCGGGAGGTTCGGGGAGCTGTTTTTT

abundance: .
j_gene: TRBJ2-1
d_gene: TRBD1
v_gene: TRBV23-1
CDR3aa: CASSQLTGGAFVEQFF
CDR3nt: TGCGCCAGCAGTCAATTGACAGGGGGCGCATTTGTTGAGCAGTTCTTC

abundance: .
j_gene: TRBJ1-2
d_gene: TRBD1
v_gene: TRBV5-4
CDR3aa: CASSSGTGHNYGYTF
CDR3nt: TGTGCCAGCAGCTCCGGGACAGGGCATAACTATGGCTACACCTTC

abundance: .
j_gene: TRBJ2-7
d_gene: .
v_gene: TRBV29-1
CDR3aa: CSVDTGKPSYEQYF
CDR3nt: TGCAGCGTGGACACAGGGAAACCCTCCTACGAGCAGTACTTC

abundance: .
j_gene: TRBJ2-3
d_gene: TRBD1
v_gene: TRBV4-1
CDR3aa: CASSQADRGINTDTQYF
CDR3nt: TGCGCCAGCAGCCAAGCTGACAGGGGAATAAACACAGATACGCAGTATTTT

abundance: .
j_gene: TRBJ2-7
d_gene: .
v_gene: TRBV7-9
CDR3aa: CASSMRTDSYEQYF
CDR3nt: TGTGCCAGCAGCATGAGGACCGACTCCTACGAGCAGTACTTC

abundance: .
j_gene: TRBJ2-1
d_gene: .
v_gene: TRBV7-9
CDR3aa: CASSLGQYNEQFF
CDR3nt: TGTGCCAGCAGCTTAGGGCAGTACAATGAGCAGTTCTTC

abundance: .
j_gene: TRBJ2-7
d_gene: .
v_gene: TRBV28
CDR3aa: CASTVGYEQYF
CDR3nt: TGTGCCAGCACCGTCGGCTACGAGCAGTACTTC

abundance: .
j_gene: TRBJ2-7
d_gene: .
v_gene: TRBV29-1
CDR3aa: CSVGGSRGAYEQYF
CDR3nt: TGCAGCGTTGGGGGCTCGCGGGGAGCCTACGAGCAGTACTTC

abundance: .
j_gene: TRBJ2-1
d_gene: .
v_gene: TRBV11-2
CDR3aa: CASSLEEVKQFF
CDR3nt: TGTGCCAGCAGCTTAGAGGAAGTTAAGCAGTTCTTC

abundance: .
j_gene: TRBJ2-2
d_gene: .
v_gene: TRBV7-3
CDR3aa: CASSFLASENTGELFF
CDR3nt: TGTGCCAGCAGCTTTTTGGCTAGCGAGAACACCGGGGAGCTGTTTTTT

abundance: once
j_gene: TRBJ1-4
d_gene: .
v_gene: TRBV28
CDR3aa: CASSSAHREKLFF
CDR3nt: TGTGCCAGCAGCTCTGCCCACAGGGAAAAACTGTTTTTT

abundance: once
j_gene: TRBJ2-1
d_gene: .
v_gene: TRBV19
CDR3aa: CASSLTSSYNEQFF
CDR3nt: TGTGCCAGTAGTCTCACTAGCTCCTACAATGAGCAGTTCTTC